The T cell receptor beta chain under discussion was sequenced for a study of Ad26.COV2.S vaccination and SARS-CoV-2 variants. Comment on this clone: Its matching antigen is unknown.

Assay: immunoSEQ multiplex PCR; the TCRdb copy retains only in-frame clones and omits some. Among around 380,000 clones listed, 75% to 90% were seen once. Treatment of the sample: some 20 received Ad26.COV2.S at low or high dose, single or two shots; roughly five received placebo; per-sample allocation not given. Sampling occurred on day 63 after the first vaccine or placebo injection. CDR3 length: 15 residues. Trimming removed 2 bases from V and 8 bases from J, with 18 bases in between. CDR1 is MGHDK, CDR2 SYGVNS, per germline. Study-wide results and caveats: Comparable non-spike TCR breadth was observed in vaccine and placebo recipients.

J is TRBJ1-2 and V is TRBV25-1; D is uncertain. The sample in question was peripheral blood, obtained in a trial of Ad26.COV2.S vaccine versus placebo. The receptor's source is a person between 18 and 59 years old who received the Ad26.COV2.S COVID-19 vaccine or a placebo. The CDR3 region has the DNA TGTGCCAGCAGTGAACTGGAGCACGCCTCTATGGGCTACACCTTC. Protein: CASSELEHASMGYTF.